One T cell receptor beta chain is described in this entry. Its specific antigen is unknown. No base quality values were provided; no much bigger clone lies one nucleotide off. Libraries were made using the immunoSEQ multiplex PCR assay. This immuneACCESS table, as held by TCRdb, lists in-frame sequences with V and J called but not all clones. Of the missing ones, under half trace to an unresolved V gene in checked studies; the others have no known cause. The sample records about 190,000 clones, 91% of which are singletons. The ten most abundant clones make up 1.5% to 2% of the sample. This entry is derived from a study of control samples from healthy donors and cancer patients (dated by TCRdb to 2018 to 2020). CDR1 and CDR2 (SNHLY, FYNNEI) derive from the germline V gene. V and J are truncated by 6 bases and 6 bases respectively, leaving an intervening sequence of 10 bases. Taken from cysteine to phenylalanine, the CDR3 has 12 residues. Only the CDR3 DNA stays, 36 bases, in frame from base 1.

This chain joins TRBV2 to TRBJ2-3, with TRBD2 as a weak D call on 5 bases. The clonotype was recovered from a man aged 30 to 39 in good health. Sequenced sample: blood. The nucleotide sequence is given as TGTGCCAGCAGGAGGGCCCGGGATACGCAGTATTTT. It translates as CASRRARDTQYF.